One TCR beta chain is described in this entry. Its antigen remains unidentified. These data come from a study of cytomegalovirus exposure and HLA in healthy donors. Regarding the study as a whole: Later analysis found that TCR beta chains associated with HLA were more clonally expanded than other, equally common chains. Likely technical artifact: a cluster of highly shared sequence variants. Productive rates of about 87% or about 30% were seen for most TCR beta V segments in an earlier analysis. Among TCR beta chains, those listed as cytomegalovirus-associated numbered under 200.

Germline-derived CDR1 and CDR2 are MNHEY and SMNVEV (reference sequence). This CDR3 is built from 15 residues. J gave up 4 bases and V 3 bases, and 6 bases lay outside the gene matches. PCR primers comprised 60 Vbeta and 13 Jbeta primers. Assay used: immunoSEQ multiplex PCR; TCRdb lists only in-frame clones, some missing. The sample lists hundreds of thousands of clones, over 75% occurring once. This sequence was found in a male donor in good health and CMV-seronegative. The sequencing sample was made of PBMCs. The rearrangement joins TRBV27 to TRBJ2-3; 8 positions agree with TRBD2. The CDR3 bases are TGTGCCAGCAGTTTGGTGCGGGAGGTCGCAGATACGCAGTATTTT. This translates into CASSLVREVADTQYF.